This record covers a single T cell receptor beta chain. Its antigen is currently unknown. This entry belongs to a study of CD8+ T cells in alopecia areata. Study context: Treated patients were given oral tofacitinib, which was dosed at 5 to 10 mg twice daily. Treatment with tofacitinib (6 to 18 months) was followed by 6 months off drug.

Sequencing templates came from extracted RNA that was reverse transcribed into cDNA. Here immunoSEQ multiplex PCR was the method, and the copy in TCRdb shows in-frame clones only, minus some. Here the sample spans fewer than 200,000 clones, 50% to 70% being singletons. Alopecia areata patients provided lesional scalp punch biopsies and peripheral blood, both collected for the study. Findings and caveats of the study: Scalp repertoires also include resident alphabeta T cells from normal skin.

The receptor was derived from a human donor with alopecia areata. Sequenced here: CD4+ T cells sorted from blood, sampled at week 0.

The DNA for the CDR3 is TGCGCCAGCAGTGGAGACAGGGACACTGAAGCTTTCTTT. This codes for CASSGDRDTEAFF. This chain links TRBV4-1 with TRBJ1-1, with 7 bases fitting TRBD1. The germline CDR1 and CDR2 sequences are MGHRA and YSYEKL. CDR3 length: 13 residues. The V segment lost 6 bases and the J segment 3 bases; nucleotides outside the gene matches: 4.